This entry features one T cell receptor (beta chain) sequence. Its binding antigen is unknown. No quality values exist for individual bases; no much larger clone is one base distant. These data come from a study of cytomegalovirus exposure and HLA in healthy donors (dated by TCRdb to about 2017). A note on the overall study: An earlier analysis of several hundred of the donors reported 250 to 350 Gb of sequence data and 117 million unique TCR beta sequences from around 200 million T cells. About 300 gigabases of sequencing data and 78 million or so unique TCR sequences were included in an early release covering over 600 HLA-typed donors. Of the roughly 400 genotyped donors, 75% to 85% were placed in the genetic ancestry cluster associated with self-reported Caucasian donors. The aim of the study was to test whether cataloging public T cell receptors could identify signatures of past pathogen exposure. The T cell repertoires of 666 subjects were profiled by immunosequencing and related to cytomegalovirus serostatus. A separate validation cohort of roughly 130 different subjects was used in addition to the approximately 700-subject first cohort. To predict cytomegalovirus infection status, the study brought together high-throughput TCR immunosequencing, statistical association of individual TCRs with disease status, and machine learning. A later analysis re-examined previously published TCR beta repertoires from more than 650 donors and added high-resolution HLA genotyping to investigate patterns of TCR occurrence. Rather than drawing on any new phenotypic data, the later analysis identified candidate immune exposures from TCR beta sequences and the way those sequences occurred across donors. An earlier analysis of around 640 of the donors used high-throughput TCR beta sequencing to judge whether each TCR beta V gene segment behaved as functional or pseudogenic. Donor age, sex, ethnicity and CMV serostatus were compiled alongside the repertoire data. A later genetic analysis used genome-wide SNP genotypes for about 55% of the 666 donors, treating that subset as a discovery cohort. Every repertoire in the discovery cohort had been generated on one and the same sequencing platform. HLA typing included class I and class II loci at four-digit resolution. Typing coverage varied by locus: roughly 629-640 donors for A, B, C, DRB1 and DQB1; more than 500 for DQA1; about 570 for DPA1; roughly 470 for DPB1. Four to six DR-DQ haplotypes were handled as single units for association and clustering, since linkage in the cohort was strong. Across approximately 400 genotyped donors of the cohort, an average of about 250,000 unique TCR beta nucleotide sequences per donor were sequenced, and approximately 17% of those sequences were non-productive.

The germline V end is reduced by 7 bases and the J end by 4 bases; junction bases left unmatched: 10. From the germline V gene (reference sequence), CDR1 is LNHDA and CDR2 is SQIVND. From the cysteine up to the phenylalanine, the CDR3 has a length of 16 residues. Only CDR3 DNA remains: 48 bases, in frame from the first base. The cohort comprised around 700 healthy bone marrow donors. At the time of sampling, every cohort member was nominally healthy, though immune exposures that went unrecorded were likely present. The donor was CMV seronegative and was included in the group of around 320 seronegative cohort members. Each donor provided a peripheral blood sample, and peripheral blood mononuclear cells were used for TCR beta sequencing. Genomic DNA was extracted from the blood cell samples with the Qiagen DNeasy Blood Extraction Kit. Study-wide findings and limitations: It was suggested by the authors that the approach could potentially be generalized to other disease states and immunological phenotypes. The earlier analysis of 587 of the donors excluded roughly 17 rarely observed V segments, including chromosome 9 orphons, because counts were too low. In a later genetic analysis, a missense DCLRE1C variant was associated with V-gene and J-gene trimming of TCR beta chains, and the association was replicated in an independent cohort. According to a later genetic analysis, donors in an Asian-associated ancestry cluster had fewer N-insertions in productive TCRs than the approximately 630-donor mean. The study gave a list of 150 to 200 TCR beta chains associated with cytomegalovirus. Presence/absence analyses assumed roughly uniform sequencing depth across donors, an assumption that may not hold. At a false discovery rate of 0.05, a later analysis linked 16,951 TCR beta sequences to specific HLA alleles. A further reported finding was that TCR beta sequences accurately predicted the HLA-A and HLA-B alleles for most subjects in the first cohort. In a later analysis, HLA-associated TCR beta chains were found to be more clonally expanded and to have lower generation probabilities than equally common non-associated chains. Strong co-occurrence of HLA alleles, especially DR and DQ, made assigning TCR associations to individual alleles difficult. Correlated functional status among segregating V segments might reflect linkage disequilibrium, but an unknown experimental factor could not be ruled out. The classifier was reported to diagnose cytomegalovirus status with high specificity and sensitivity in both the original and validation cohorts. In a later analysis, the rate of TCR association differed among HLA loci, with DRB1 alleles having the most associated TCRs and HLA-C alleles having the fewest. In vitro tests confirmed that three of the cytomegalovirus-associated TCR beta chains recognize cytomegalovirus antigens. CMV serostatus was the only immune exposure information available for the cohort. A later analysis reported that several top co-occurrence clusters appeared linked to parvovirus B19, influenza, CMV and Epstein-Barr virus. A cluster of highly shared sequence variants was judged likely to represent a technical artifact of the sequencing pipeline. Because some donors lacked HLA typing at each locus, the association tests relied only on the typed subset. The 87-base-pair reads could not distinguish some IMGT-functional V segments, including TRBV6-2 and TRBV6-3, so those segments were excluded. In an earlier analysis of 450 to 750 of the donors, most TCR beta V segments appeared in productive rearrangements about 90% or about 30% of the time, broadly matching IMGT annotations. While some public TCRs were present in many individuals, most TCR sequences turned up only very rarely across donors. Only TCR beta chains were sequenced in this cohort, and the absence of alpha or paired-chain data limited detectable features. A later analysis found that most CMV-associated TCR beta chains appeared HLA-restricted, with HLA associations seemingly driven largely by CMV exposure.

Libraries were constructed by the immunoSEQ multiplex PCR assay. A mixture of 60 forward primers for TCR Vbeta segments and 13 reverse primers for TCR Jbeta segments was used in the multiplex PCR. Amplification of the CDR3 region of rearranged TCR beta genes was performed with a multiplex PCR assay on genomic DNA. The amplified TCR beta libraries were sequenced on the Illumina HiSeq System as 87-base-pair reads. The authors' pipeline ran thus. A later analysis counted tens of millions of unique TCR beta chains across the 670 or so repertoires, and 9.5 million to 11 million of these chains were shared by at least two donors. To remove PCR and sequencing errors, raw reads were error-corrected and collapsed into unique sequences using a nearest-neighbor algorithm that merged closely related sequences. To assign V, D and J gene segments, CDR3 sequences were aligned to IMGT reference sequences. For a sequence to be retained, at least a six-nucleotide match to both a V gene segment and a J gene segment was required. Rearrangements were called productive when the CDR3 lacked stop codons and stayed in frame with V and J; all others were non-productive. CDR3 was defined according to IMGT convention as the region running from the second conserved V-encoded cysteine to the conserved J-encoded phenylalanine. In an earlier analysis of approximately 500 of the donors, sequences lacking an unambiguous match to a single V gene segment were excluded. In an earlier analysis of approximately 500 of the donors, a V segment was called functional when productive rearrangements were above 56.7%, and segregating when the standard deviation between donors exceeded 5%. A statistical classification framework was built to diagnose cytomegalovirus status from the catalog of TCR beta chain sequences. V and J gene assignment, in a later analysis, came from comparing TCR nucleotide sequences with IMGT/GENE-DB human TR gene sequences. Using the TCRdist pipeline, a later analysis assigned CDR3 sequences along with most-parsimonious VDJ recombination scenarios. In a later analysis, each TCR beta chain was defined by its CDR3 amino acid sequence together with its V-gene family, and reads lacking a unique V-gene family were excluded. In a later analysis, fewer than 650 highly shared, low-generation-probability nucleotide sequences were removed to address suspected cross-contamination and a sequencing artifact. For each public chain, a later analysis derived a clonal expansion index from normalized ranks of inferred template counts within each repertoire. In a later analysis, generation probabilities were computed using a VDJ recombination model fitted to out-of-frame rearrangements, and the results were checked against IGoR. In a later analysis, TCR-TCR, TCR-HLA and TCR-CMV co-occurrence was scored with hypergeometric tests, and a repertoire-size bias correction was applied to TCR pairs. To estimate false discovery rates, a later analysis permuted the HLA or CMV assignments 20 times. In a later analysis, co-occurring TCRs were grouped with DBSCAN, and TCRdist sequence similarity was added when clustering was performed within HLA-allele-positive subsets. Co-occurrence clustering excluded repertoires with fewer than 30,000 or more than 120,000 public chains, plus five with anomalous nucleotide sharing. TCRdb provides this immuneACCESS table in a form limited to in-frame rearrangements. Some clones are lacking; in checked studies, under half of them reflect an unresolved V gene, and why the rest are absent is not known. The D gene and trimming were derived from the DNA, and the V and J assignments and clone size from that table. The sample records approximately 150,000 clones, around 76% of which are singletons. The top ten hold around 1% of the sample.

The sequence came from a woman in her thirties or forties in good health and CMV-seronegative. The chain is encoded by TRBV19 joined to TRBJ1-1, and TRBD1 matches 12 of the central bases. Sequenced: PBMCs. The CDR3 corresponds to CASKGGQGALGTEAFF. The sequenced DNA is TGTGCCAGTAAAGGGGGACAGGGGGCGTTAGGCACTGAAGCTTTCTTT.